This TCR beta chain came from a study of T cell responses to AZD1222 COVID-19 vaccine. Using immunoSEQ multiplex PCR, the repertoire was profiled, and TCRdb retains in-frame clones only, with some absent. The table includes 35,000 to 55,000 clones, about 82% detected once. Of note for this clone: The antigen remains undetermined.

General study results and limits: Among vaccine-associated CD4 TCRs, coverage spanned spike, with dominance at 160-218 and 743-854. The study found Spike-specific TCR breadth and depth rose after two AZD1222 doses.

Sequenced material: peripheral blood, taken 28 days after the second dose of the MenACWY control vaccine. This TCR was recovered from an adult who received the MenACWY meningococcal vaccine as a control.

The CDR3 protein is CASSLSGGQETQYF. CDR3 DNA sequence: TGTGCCAGCAGCTTATCCGGGGGGCAAGAGACCCAGTACTTC. The chain is built from TRBV11-2 and TRBJ2-5, with TRBD2 matching 7 bases. Germline values: CDR1 SGHAT, CDR2 FQNNGV. CDR3 length equals 14 residues. J was trimmed by 2 bases and V by 2 bases; bases with no gene match: 2.